The T cell receptor beta chain described here comes from a study of T cell responses to AZD1222 COVID-19 vaccine. This clone showed up just once. What it binds is unknown. Regarding the study as a whole: Just six people given AZD1222 tested seropositive at baseline. Spike-specific TCR depth and breadth grew after two AZD1222 doses. Clonal diversity may have been underestimated in mostly white British donors.

The protocol was immunoSEQ multiplex PCR, while the TCRdb copy is restricted to in-frame clones and leaves out a portion. Of about 110,000 clones in the sample, 88% are singletons; the top ten hold 1.5% to 2%. The sequence derives from an adult in good health. This sample comprised peripheral blood, obtained on day 0 of AZD1222 vaccination.

CDR3 sequence: CASSLWVGSTGELFF. The CDR3 nucleotides read TGTGCCAGCAGCTTGTGGGTTGGAAGCACCGGGGAGCTGTTTTTT. V is TRBV5-8 and J is TRBJ2-2; D is uncertain. The V and J ends lost 1 base and 4 bases respectively, with 11 bases between them. Per germline, CDR1 SGHTS and CDR2 YDEGEE. The CDR3 consists of 15 residues.